This T cell receptor (beta chain) was documented in a study of blood T cell repertoires in COVID-19. Study-level information: Specimens from acute and convalescent COVID-19 originated in the United States, Italy and Spain.

Followed longitudinally, the Seattle patients had been enrolled during active infection. This CDR3 comprises 15 residues. V lost 1 base, J lost 0 bases, and 7 bases lay in between. The germline gives CDR1 SNHLY, CDR2 FYNNEI. Method: immunoSEQ multiplex PCR; TCRdb's copy keeps in-frame clones and lacks some. The repertoire has 250,000 or so clones, around nine tenths of them found once; the top ten carry roughly 5%. The chain employs TRBV2 and TRBJ1-3; D remains ambiguous. The receptor was isolated from an older woman with COVID-19, enrolled during active disease. Sequencing was carried out using peripheral blood. CDR3 amino acids: CASSEGRSSGNTIYF. The CDR3 DNA sequence: TGTGCCAGCAGTGAAGGGCGGAGCTCTGGAAACACCATATATTTT.